This T cell receptor (beta chain) was sequenced for a study of cytomegalovirus exposure and HLA in healthy donors. About the study: Early released data had around 79 million unique TCRs, all coming from HLA-typed donors. Study results and limitations: Being indistinguishable, some V segments were excluded, TRBV6-2 and TRBV6-3 among them.

This CDR3 region has 17 residues. V lost 5 bases to trimming and J lost 2 bases, with 16 bases between them. Looked up from germline, CDR1 is SSHAT and CDR2 is FNYEAQ (reference sequence). About this clone: Its antigen is unidentified.

This PCR relied on a set of 60 Vbeta primers and 13 Jbeta primers. Clones were sequenced by immunoSEQ multiplex PCR, and TCRdb holds only the in-frame ones, with some missing. The table shows some 160,000 clones, with around four fifths occurring only once. Healthy bone marrow donors made up the donor group. The sequencing input was PBMCs. The receptor was derived from a man in his late teens or twenties in good health and CMV-seronegative. The V gene is TRBV7-7, the J gene TRBJ2-6; D may be TRBD2 (5 bases). The CDR3 bases are TGTGCCAGCAGCCTAGACCCCCCCGGGACTGGGGCCAACGTCCTGACTTTC. It is translated as CASSLDPPGTGANVLTF.